The rows below give T cell receptor beta chains drawn from one sample of a study of cytomegalovirus exposure and HLA in healthy donors. Libraries were prepared by immunoSEQ multiplex PCR; TCRdb keeps only in-frame clonotypes and omits some of them. The listing contains about 170,000 clones. Sequencing input: PBMCs. These receptors came from a woman aged 18-29 years in good health and CMV-seropositive. The CDR3 runs from the conserved cysteine through the conserved F or W. The order of the fields is J gene, D gene, V gene, CDR3 DNA, CDR3 protein. D genes are given only for firm matches.

TRBJ1-1,-,TRBV6-5,TGTGCCAGCAGTTACTCAACCGGGACAGAAGCTTTCTTT,CASSYSTGTEAFF
TRBJ2-7,TRBD1,TRBV5-1,TGCGCCAGCAGCTTTCCGGGACAGGGTTACGAGCAGTACTTC,CASSFPGQGYEQYF
TRBJ2-7,TRBD2,TRBV14,TGTGCCAGCAGCCGATCTAGCGGGAGGGTGTACGAGCAGTACTTC,CASSRSSGRVYEQYF
TRBJ2-7,TRBD2,TRBV6-5,TGTGCCAGCAGTTTTGCTAGCGGGAGCTCCTACGAGCAGTACTTC,CASSFASGSSYEQYF
TRBJ1-2,TRBD1,TRBV5-8,TGTGCCAGCAGCTGGACTACGGGGACAGGGGGACGTTATGGCTACACCTTC,CASSWTTGTGGRYGYTF
TRBJ1-1,-,TRBV5-1,TGCGCCAGCAGCTTATTCCGTGGACAGAACACTGAAGCTTTCTTT,CASSLFRGQNTEAFF
TRBJ1-4,TRBD1,TRBV2,TGTGCCAGAGGAGGACAGGGGATCGGTAAAGAAAAACTGTTTTTT,CARGGQGIGKEKLFF
TRBJ1-1,-,TRBV6-1,TGTGCCAGCACAAACGACAGGCTGAACACTGAAGCTTTCTTT,CASTNDRLNTEAFF
TRBJ2-2,-,TRBV4-3,TGCGCCAGCAGCCCCGAGCCGGGACAAAACACCGGGGAGCTGTTTTTT,CASSPEPGQNTGELFF
TRBJ2-3,TRBD2,TRBV30,TGTGCCTGGACGTCGGGGGATCGGGGGGGCGCAGATACGCAGTATTTT,CAWTSGDRGGADTQYF
TRBJ2-3,TRBD2,TRBV6-1,TGTGCCAGCAGAATTAGCGGGAGAATACAAGATACGCAGTATTTT,CASRISGRIQDTQYF
TRBJ1-5,TRBD1,TRBV4-2,TGTGCCAGCAGCCAGGGACAGGGGGGTCAGCCCCAGCATTTT,CASSQGQGGQPQHF
TRBJ2-1,-,TRBV4-2,TGTGCCAGCAGCCAAGATATGGAGGGAGAGGCCTACAATGAGCAGTTCTTC,CASSQDMEGEAYNEQFF
TRBJ1-1,-,TRBV7-9,TGTGCCAGCAGCTTCAAGGACATAAGCATGCGGAAAACTGAAGCTTTCTTT,CASSFKDISMRKTEAFF
TRBJ1-2,-,TRBV25-1,TGTGCCAGCAGTGAATATGAGGCAGGGAACGTCTATGGCTACACCTTC,CASSEYEAGNVYGYTF
TRBJ2-1,-,TRBV27,TGTGCCAGCAGTTTATTTGTGGGAGGCGCCTACAATGAGCAGTTCTTC,CASSLFVGGAYNEQFF
TRBJ1-2,-,TRBV2,TGTGCCAGCAGTGATTCACGCCAACGGGGCTACACCTTC,CASSDSRQRGYTF
TRBJ1-5,-,TRBV27,TGTGCCAGCAGTTTAACAGGGACAAATCAGCCCCAGCATTTT,CASSLTGTNQPQHF
TRBJ1-4,-,TRBV19,TGTGCCAGTAGTAGTCAGCGGGGGTCCTCAACTAATGAAAAACTGTTTTTT,CASSSQRGSSTNEKLFF
TRBJ2-5,TRBD2,TRBV2,TGTGCCAGCAGTGAGACTAGCGGGGGCAAAGAGACCCAGTACTTC,CASSETSGGKETQYF
TRBJ2-3,TRBD2,TRBV5-1,TGCGCCAGCAGCTTGGGGACTAGCGGGGGGCGCACAGATACGCAGTATTTT,CASSLGTSGGRTDTQYF
TRBJ1-6,-,TRBV7-2,TGTTCCAGCAGGCCACAGTATAATTCACCCCTCCACTTT,CSSRPQYNSPLHF
TRBJ2-2,TRBD1,TRBV28,TGTGCCAGCAGTTTATTTGGGGACAGGGGCCACACCGGGGAGCTGTTTTTT,CASSLFGDRGHTGELFF
TRBJ2-3,TRBD2,TRBV18,TGTGCCAGCTCCCCACTTACCGGGACTAGCGGTAACACAGATACGCAGTATTTT,CASSPLTGTSGNTDTQYF
TRBJ1-5,-,TRBV6-6,TGTGCCAGCAGAGACCGGGACTCTAGCAATCAGCCCCAGCATTTT,CASRDRDSSNQPQHF
TRBJ1-3,-,TRBV5-4,TGTGCCAGCAGCTCGGCAGGGACTAGGTCTGGAAACACCATATATTTT,CASSSAGTRSGNTIYF
TRBJ2-1,TRBD2,TRBV19,TGTGCCAGTAGAATAGCGGGGAGCTCCTACAATGAGCAGTTCTTC,CASRIAGSSYNEQFF
TRBJ2-1,TRBD2,TRBV4-3,TGCGCCAGCAGCCTAATTGGGGCTAGCGGGGGGGTATACAATGAGCAGTTCTTC,CASSLIGASGGVYNEQFF
TRBJ2-7,TRBD2,TRBV5-6,TGTGCCAGCAGCCTCCCCCCGGGACTAGTGGTGAACGAGCAGTACTTC,CASSLPPGLVVNEQYF
TRBJ1-1,-,TRBV7-9,TGTGCCAGCAGCTTAGGGCAGAACAAGAACACTGAAGCTTTCTTT,CASSLGQNKNTEAFF
TRBJ2-7,TRBD1,TRBV7-3,TGTGCCAGCAGGTCGGACCGGGACAGCTCCTACGAGCAGTACTTC,CASRSDRDSSYEQYF
TRBJ2-7,-,TRBV19,TGTGCCAGTAGTGTCCAGGGCGACTCCTACGAGCAGTACTTC,CASSVQGDSYEQYF
TRBJ1-2,TRBD1,TRBV6-1,TGTGCCAGCAGTGGATCGGACAGGGCGGATGGCTACACCTTC,CASSGSDRADGYTF
TRBJ2-6,-,TRBV9,TGTGCCAGCAGCCCAGGTGCTCCTGCCGGGGCCAACGTCCTGACTTTC,CASSPGAPAGANVLTF
TRBJ1-2,TRBD1,TRBV7-2,TGTGCCAGCAGCGCAACAGGGGTCTATGGCTACACCTTC,CASSATGVYGYTF
TRBJ1-1,-,TRBV7-2,TGTGCCAGCAGCTTAGTGCGCACTGAAGCTTTCTTT,CASSLVRTEAFF
TRBJ1-3,-,TRBV5-4,TGTGCCAGCAGCTCCCCCAGAGGAAACACCATATATTTT,CASSSPRGNTIYF
TRBJ2-7,TRBD2,TRBV2,TGTGCCAGCAGTCTCGGACTAGCGGGAGTTTACGAGCAGTACTTC,CASSLGLAGVYEQYF
TRBJ1-1,-,TRBV5-1,TGCGCCAGCAGCTTGGTGGGGGGGCCCCGCACTGAAGCTTTCTTT,CASSLVGGPRTEAFF
TRBJ1-3,-,TRBV12-5,TGTGCTAGTGGTTTGGGGGCTGGAAACGCCATATATTTT,CASGLGAGNAIYF